A selection of T cell receptor beta chains follows, all from one sample in a study of T cells in tumors after PD-1 blockade. Profiling relied on immunoSEQ multiplex PCR, and the TCRdb table lists in-frame clones only, not all of them. The data show about 59,000 clones, with about 82% seen just once and 13% held by the top ten. Material: PBMCs, obtained before anti-PD-1 treatment. These receptors were taken from a human donor with basal cell carcinoma. CDR3s include the opening cysteine and the closing phenylalanine or tryptophan. A D gene is named only where the DNA matches it firmly. The listing skips clone size in some rows; elsewhere it reads once, few, many or a size class.

D	V	size	J	length	DNA	CDR3
.	TRBV5-1	.	TRBJ2-2	17	TGCGCCAGCAGCTTGGTGGGATCCTTAGGGGACACCGGGGAGCTGTTTTTT	CASSLVGSLGDTGELFF
.	TRBV5-6	.	TRBJ1-5	14	TGTGCCAGCAGCCCCGAGGGGCGGGGGCAGCCCCAGCATTTT	CASSPEGRGQPQHF
TRBD2	TRBV4-2	.	TRBJ2-7	16	TGTGCCAGCAGCCCGACTAGCGGGGAAGCGGACTACGAGCAGTACTTC	CASSPTSGEADYEQYF
.	TRBV18	.	TRBJ2-5	14	TGTGCCAGCTCACCACGGACAAGGAGAGAGACCCAGTACTTC	CASSPRTRRETQYF
.	TRBV30	few	TRBJ1-2	12	TGTGCCTGGAAGTGGGGGCGCGATGGCTACACCTTC	CAWKWGRDGYTF
.	TRBV25-1	.	TRBJ2-1	12	TGTGCCAGCAACGGACGATACAATGAGCAGTTCTTC	CASNGRYNEQFF
TRBD1	TRBV19	.	TRBJ1-2	13	TGTGCCAGTAGTGTGGACAGGGACTATGGCTACACCTTC	CASSVDRDYGYTF
TRBD1	TRBV29-1	.	TRBJ2-5	14	TGCAGCGCTAATCGGGACAGGGGGCGCGAGACCCAGTACTTC	CSANRDRGRETQYF
TRBD1	TRBV5-8	few	TRBJ1-6	16	TGTGCCAGCAGCCCCCGACAGGGGGCGAATAATTCACCCCTCCACTTT	CASSPRQGANNSPLHF
.	TRBV6-5	few	TRBJ2-4	13	TGTGCCAGCAGAATGGACAAACAAAACATTCAGTACTTC	CASRMDKQNIQYF
.	TRBV7-2	.	TRBJ2-3	13	TGTGCCAGCAGTTCCGCTTTAACCGGTACGCAGTATTTT	CASSSALTGTQYF
.	TRBV10-2	.	TRBJ1-5	13	TGCGCCAGCAGAGAAGGGACAAATCAGCCCCAGCATTTT	CASREGTNQPQHF
.	TRBV29-1	.	TRBJ2-5	14	TGCAGCGTTTCTCTGGCCACGAAAAAAGAGACCCAGTACTTC	CSVSLATKKETQYF
.	TRBV7-8	once	TRBJ1-6	16	TGTGCCAGCAGCTTAGCGCTAGTGGACGCTAATTCACCCCTCCACTTT	CASSLALVDANSPLHF
.	TRBV20-1	.	TRBJ1-4	14	TGCAGTGCTAGTAGGCGGTTGGACAATGAAAAACTGTTTTTT	CSASRRLDNEKLFF
TRBD2	TRBV15	.	TRBJ2-1	16	TGTGCCACCAGCGGTGGGGAGGGAGCGGGGGGCGGGGAGCAGTTCTTC	CATSGGEGAGGGEQFF
.	TRBV9	.	TRBJ2-1	13	TGTGCCAGCAGCGTGATCCAATCCAATGAGCAGTTCTTC	CASSVIQSNEQFF
.	TRBV5-1	few	TRBJ1-1	11	TGCGCCAGCAAGGGAAACACTGAAGCTTTCTTT	CASKGNTEAFF
.	TRBV11-3	.	TRBJ1-1	13	TGTGCCAGCAGCTCAACAGGGATCTCTGAAGCTTTCTTT	CASSSTGISEAFF
TRBD2	TRBV27	.	TRBJ2-1	14	TGTGCCAGCAGGCGACTAGCGGGCCTTAATGAGCAGTTCTTC	CASRRLAGLNEQFF
TRBD2	TRBV5-1	.	TRBJ2-2	17	TGCGCCAGCAGACTGACTAGCGGGGGAGCAAACACCGGGGAGCTGTTTTTT	CASRLTSGGANTGELFF
TRBD2	TRBV7-8	.	TRBJ2-3	18	TGTGCCAGCAGCTTACCAAGACGACTAGCGGGGGCTCTTATTACGCAGTATTTT	CASSLPRRLAGALITQYF